A selection of T cell receptor beta chains follows, all from one sample in a study of blood T cell repertoires in COVID-19. Sequencing was performed with immunoSEQ multiplex PCR; in TCRdb, only in-frame clones are kept and a portion is missing. The data hold a few hundred thousand clones, with 85% to 90% observed a single time. Sequencing was carried out using peripheral blood. The receptor source for this set is a woman in her 40s who had recovered from COVID-19. CDR3s include the opening cysteine and the closing phenylalanine or tryptophan. D genes are given only for firm matches. Clone size is stated in some rows and not others, as once, few, many or a class when expanded.

CDR3 protein: CASSQGSGQNNNEQFF
CDR3 DNA: TGTGCCAGCAGCCAAGGTTCGGGACAGAATAACAATGAGCAGTTCTTC
CDR3 length: 16
J gene: TRBJ2-1
V gene: TRBV14
D gene: TRBD1
clone size: -

CDR3 protein: CASSPIRQGNQPQHF
CDR3 DNA: TGTGCCAGCAGTCCCATAAGACAGGGGAATCAGCCCCAGCATTTT
CDR3 length: 15
J gene: TRBJ1-5
V gene: TRBV28
D gene: TRBD1
clone size: -

CDR3 protein: CASSTQGGQPQHF
CDR3 DNA: TGCGCCAGCAGCACGCAGGGTGGACAGCCCCAGCATTTT
CDR3 length: 13
J gene: TRBJ1-5
V gene: TRBV5-1
D gene: -
clone size: -

CDR3 protein: CATPRANPPLNSPLHF
CDR3 DNA: TGTGCCACACCCAGGGCCAATCCACCTCTCAATTCACCCCTCCACTTT
CDR3 length: 16
J gene: TRBJ1-6
V gene: TRBV30
D gene: -
clone size: -

CDR3 protein: CATSRGTNTDTQYF
CDR3 DNA: TGTGCCACCAGCAGAGGGACAAACACAGATACGCAGTATTTT
CDR3 length: 14
J gene: TRBJ2-3
V gene: TRBV15
D gene: -
clone size: -

CDR3 protein: CASSFTDSGPQHF
CDR3 DNA: TGTGCCAGCAGTTTCACCGACTCGGGGCCCCAGCATTTT
CDR3 length: 13
J gene: TRBJ1-5
V gene: TRBV6-5
D gene: -
clone size: -

CDR3 protein: CASSLRGNEQFF
CDR3 DNA: TGTGCCAGCAGTCTCAGGGGCAATGAGCAGTTCTTC
CDR3 length: 12
J gene: TRBJ2-1
V gene: TRBV7-3
D gene: -
clone size: -

CDR3 protein: CASSNARGDGYTF
CDR3 DNA: TGTGCCAGCAGTAATGCCCGGGGAGATGGCTACACCTTC
CDR3 length: 13
J gene: TRBJ1-2
V gene: TRBV28
D gene: -
clone size: -

CDR3 protein: CASSPPAGAYEQYF
CDR3 DNA: TGTGCCAGCAGCCCTCCCGCGGGAGCCTACGAGCAGTACTTC
CDR3 length: 14
J gene: TRBJ2-7
V gene: TRBV11-2
D gene: TRBD2
clone size: few

CDR3 protein: CASSYRDSRNSPLHF
CDR3 DNA: TGTGCCAGCAGTTACAGGGACAGCCGAAATTCACCCCTCCACTTT
CDR3 length: 15
J gene: TRBJ1-6
V gene: TRBV6-5
D gene: TRBD1
clone size: once